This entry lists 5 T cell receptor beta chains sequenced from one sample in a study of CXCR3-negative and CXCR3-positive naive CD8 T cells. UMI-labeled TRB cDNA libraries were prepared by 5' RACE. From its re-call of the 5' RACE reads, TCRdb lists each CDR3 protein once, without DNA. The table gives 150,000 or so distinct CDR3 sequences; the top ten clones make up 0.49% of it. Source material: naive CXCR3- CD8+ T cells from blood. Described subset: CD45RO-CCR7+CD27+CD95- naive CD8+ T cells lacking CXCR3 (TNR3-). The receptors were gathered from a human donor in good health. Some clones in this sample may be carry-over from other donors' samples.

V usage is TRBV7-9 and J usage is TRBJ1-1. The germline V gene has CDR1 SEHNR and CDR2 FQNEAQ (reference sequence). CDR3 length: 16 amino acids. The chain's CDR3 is CASSSSYAGEGTEAFF.

The CDR3 region is CSARDPGHSPYNEQFF. V usage is TRBV20-1 and J usage is TRBJ2-1; with no DNA, the TCRdb D assignment of TRBD1 cannot be verified. Germline-derived CDR1 and CDR2 are DFQATT and SNEGSKA (reference sequence). This CDR3 is 16 amino acids long.

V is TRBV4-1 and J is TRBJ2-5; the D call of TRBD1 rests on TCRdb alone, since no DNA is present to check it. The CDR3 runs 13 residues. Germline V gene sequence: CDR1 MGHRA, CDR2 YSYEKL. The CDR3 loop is CASSGTDQETQYF.

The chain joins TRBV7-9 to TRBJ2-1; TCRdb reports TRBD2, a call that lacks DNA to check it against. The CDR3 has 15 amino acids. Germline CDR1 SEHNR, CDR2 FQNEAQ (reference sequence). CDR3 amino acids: CASSPLAKRNNEQFF.

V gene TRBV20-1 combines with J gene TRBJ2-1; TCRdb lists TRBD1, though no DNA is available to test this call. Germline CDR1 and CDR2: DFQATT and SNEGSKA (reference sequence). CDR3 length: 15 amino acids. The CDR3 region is CSARDWGASYNEQFF.